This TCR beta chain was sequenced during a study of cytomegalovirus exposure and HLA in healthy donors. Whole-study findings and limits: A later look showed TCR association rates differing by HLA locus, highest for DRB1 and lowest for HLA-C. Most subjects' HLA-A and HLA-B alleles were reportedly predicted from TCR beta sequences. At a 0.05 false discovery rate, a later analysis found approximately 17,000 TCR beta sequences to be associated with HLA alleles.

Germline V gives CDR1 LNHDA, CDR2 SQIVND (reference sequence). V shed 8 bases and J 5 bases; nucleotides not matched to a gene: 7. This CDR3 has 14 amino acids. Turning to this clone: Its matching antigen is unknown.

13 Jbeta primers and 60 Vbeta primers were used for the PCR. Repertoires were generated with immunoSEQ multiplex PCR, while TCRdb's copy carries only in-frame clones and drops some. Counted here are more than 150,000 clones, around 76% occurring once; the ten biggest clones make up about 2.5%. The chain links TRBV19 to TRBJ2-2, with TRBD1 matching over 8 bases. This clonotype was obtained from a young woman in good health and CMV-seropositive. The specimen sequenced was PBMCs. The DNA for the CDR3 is TGTGCCAGTCCCGGACAGGGCAAGACCGGGGAGCTGTTTTTT. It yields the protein CASPGQGKTGELFF. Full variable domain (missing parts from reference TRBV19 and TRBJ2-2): DGGITQSPKYLFRKEGQNVTLSCEQNLNHDAMYWYRQDPGQGLRLIYYSQIVNDFQKGDIAEGYSVSREKKESFPLTVTSAQKNPTAFYLCASPGQGKTGELFFGEGSRLTVL.